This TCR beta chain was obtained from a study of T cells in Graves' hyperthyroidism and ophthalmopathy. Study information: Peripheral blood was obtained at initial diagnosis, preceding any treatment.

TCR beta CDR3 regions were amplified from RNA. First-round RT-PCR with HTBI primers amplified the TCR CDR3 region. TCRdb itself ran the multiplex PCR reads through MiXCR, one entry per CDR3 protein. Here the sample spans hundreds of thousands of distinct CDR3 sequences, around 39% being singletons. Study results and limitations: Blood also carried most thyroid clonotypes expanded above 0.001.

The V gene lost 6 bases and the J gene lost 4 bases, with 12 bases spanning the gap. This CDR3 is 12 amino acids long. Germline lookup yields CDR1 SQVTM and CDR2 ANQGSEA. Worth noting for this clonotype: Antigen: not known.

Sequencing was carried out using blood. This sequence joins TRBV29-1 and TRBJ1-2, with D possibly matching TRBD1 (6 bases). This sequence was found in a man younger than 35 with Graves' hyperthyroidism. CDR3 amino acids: CSVGQWAYGYTF. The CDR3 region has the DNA TGCAGCGTAGGACAGTGGGCCTATGGCTACACCTTC.